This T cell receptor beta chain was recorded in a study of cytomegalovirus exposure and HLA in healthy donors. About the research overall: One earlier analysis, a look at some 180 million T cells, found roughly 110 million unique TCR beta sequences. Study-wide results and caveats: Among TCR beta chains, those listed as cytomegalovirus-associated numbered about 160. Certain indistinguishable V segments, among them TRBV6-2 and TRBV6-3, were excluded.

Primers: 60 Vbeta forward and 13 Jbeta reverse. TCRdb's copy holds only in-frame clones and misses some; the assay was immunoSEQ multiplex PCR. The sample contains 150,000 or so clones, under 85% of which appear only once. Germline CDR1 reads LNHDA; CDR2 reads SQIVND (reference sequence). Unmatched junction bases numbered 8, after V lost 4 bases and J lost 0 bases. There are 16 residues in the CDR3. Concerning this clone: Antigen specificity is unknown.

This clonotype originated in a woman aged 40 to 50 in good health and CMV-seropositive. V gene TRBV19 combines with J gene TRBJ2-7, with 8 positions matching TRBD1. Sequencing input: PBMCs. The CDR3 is CASSKRDRPYSYEQYF. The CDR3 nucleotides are TGTGCCAGTAGTAAAAGGGACAGGCCTTACTCCTACGAGCAGTACTTC.